A selection of T cell receptor beta chains follows, all from one sample in a study of cytomegalovirus exposure and HLA in healthy donors. Clones were read by immunoSEQ multiplex PCR, and TCRdb kept only the in-frame ones, dropping some. Here the sample spans under 250,000 clones, roughly 79% being singletons. The sample consisted of PBMCs. Receptors were obtained from a man aged 25 to 40 in good health and CMV-seronegative. Both conserved end residues are part of each CDR3. The D gene is left open where the match is weak. Rows give clone size only sometimes, using once, few, many, or a class for an expanded clone.

length: 15
V: TRBV19
size: NA
D: NA
J: TRBJ1-1
DNA: TGTGCCAGTAAGAGCCAGGGGCAGGGGAACACTGAAGCTTTCTTT
CDR3: CASKSQGQGNTEAFF

length: 14
V: TRBV5-1
size: NA
D: NA
J: TRBJ1-2
DNA: TGCGCCAGCAGCTTGGTTTCAGGACTTGCTGGCTACACCTTC
CDR3: CASSLVSGLAGYTF

length: 15
V: TRBV6-6
size: NA
D: NA
J: TRBJ1-6
DNA: TGTGCCAGCAGAGATACAGAACTCCAGGATTCACCCCTCCACTTT
CDR3: CASRDTELQDSPLHF

length: 15
V: TRBV7-3
size: NA
D: NA
J: TRBJ1-1
DNA: TGTGCCAGCAGCTTAAACGGGATGGTAGGAACTGAAGCTTTCTTT
CDR3: CASSLNGMVGTEAFF

length: 15
V: TRBV5-4
size: NA
D: NA
J: TRBJ2-7
DNA: TGTGCCAGCAGCCCCGGACTAACTATCTCCTACGAGCAGTACTTC
CDR3: CASSPGLTISYEQYF

length: 13
V: TRBV9
size: NA
D: TRBD1
J: TRBJ1-2
DNA: TGTGCCAGCAGCGTAGGCCAGGGGGGTGGCTACACCTTC
CDR3: CASSVGQGGGYTF

length: 13
V: TRBV6-6
size: NA
D: NA
J: TRBJ1-5
DNA: TGTGCCAGCAGTTACTTTGGAGACCAGCCCCAGCATTTT
CDR3: CASSYFGDQPQHF

length: 16
V: TRBV7-6
size: NA
D: TRBD2
J: TRBJ2-5
DNA: TGTGCCAGCAGCGGACTTGGCGGGAGGGGTACAGAGACCCAGTACTTC
CDR3: CASSGLGGRGTETQYF

length: 13
V: TRBV5-4
size: NA
D: NA
J: TRBJ1-2
DNA: TGTGCCAGCAGCACCATGGGGGGCTATGGCTACACCTTC
CDR3: CASSTMGGYGYTF

length: 13
V: TRBV7-3
size: few
D: NA
J: TRBJ2-2
DNA: TGTGCCAGCAGCCTGGCGGCCACCGGGGAGCTGTTTTTT
CDR3: CASSLAATGELFF

length: 15
V: TRBV19
size: NA
D: NA
J: TRBJ1-5
DNA: TGTGCCAGTAACACTCAGACAGGCTTCAATCAGCCCCAGCATTTT
CDR3: CASNTQTGFNQPQHF

length: 16
V: TRBV9
size: NA
D: TRBD1
J: TRBJ1-1
DNA: TGTGCCAGCAGCACCGAAGGGGGCAGGGTGAACACTGAAGCTTTCTTT
CDR3: CASSTEGGRVNTEAFF

length: 14
V: TRBV19
size: NA
D: TRBD2
J: TRBJ2-2
DNA: TGTGCCAGTAGTGCGGGAGTTGCGGCCGGGGAGCTGTTTTTT
CDR3: CASSAGVAAGELFF

length: 17
V: TRBV28
size: NA
D: TRBD2
J: TRBJ2-7
DNA: TGTGCCAGCAGTACGGGACTAGCGGGGGTGAGCTCCTACGAGCAGTACTTC
CDR3: CASSTGLAGVSSYEQYF

length: 16
V: TRBV29-1
size: NA
D: TRBD1
J: TRBJ1-2
DNA: TGCAGCGGGGCTCAACCTTCGGGACAGGGGGCTTATGGCTACACCTTC
CDR3: CSGAQPSGQGAYGYTF

length: 15
V: TRBV6-5
size: NA
D: NA
J: TRBJ1-4
DNA: TGTGCCAGCGGCGTCTCGGGGGGGGGTTTCGAAAAACTGTTTTTT
CDR3: CASGVSGGGFEKLFF

length: 16
V: TRBV7-5
size: NA
D: NA
J: TRBJ1-2
DNA: TGTGTCAGAAGCTTAGATAGCGAAGGACAGCGCTATGGCTACACCTTC
CDR3: CVRSLDSEGQRYGYTF

length: 14
V: TRBV7-9
size: NA
D: NA
J: TRBJ1-1
DNA: TGTGCCAGCAGCTCAAGTTCGACAGGTAGTAAAGCTTTCTTT
CDR3: CASSSSSTGSKAFF

length: 11
V: TRBV6-1
size: NA
D: NA
J: TRBJ2-3
DNA: TGTGCCAGCAGACTCGCAGATACGCAGTATTTT
CDR3: CASRLADTQYF

length: 14
V: TRBV27
size: NA
D: TRBD2
J: TRBJ2-1
DNA: TGTGCCAGCAAGGGACTAGGAGGCTACAATGAGCAGTTCTTC
CDR3: CASKGLGGYNEQFF

length: 15
V: TRBV6-4
size: few
D: TRBD2
J: TRBJ2-2
DNA: TGTGCCAGCAATCTAGCGGGAGGGAGTACCGGGGAGCTGTTTTTT
CDR3: CASNLAGGSTGELFF

length: 13
V: TRBV29-1
size: once
D: NA
J: TRBJ2-3
DNA: TGCAGCGTTGAGAGACAGGGCACAGATACGCAGTATTTT
CDR3: CSVERQGTDTQYF

length: 11
V: TRBV28
size: once
D: NA
J: TRBJ2-1
DNA: TGTGCCAGCAGCCTAGGGGATGAGCAGTTCTTC
CDR3: CASSLGDEQFF

length: 13
V: TRBV28
size: once
D: NA
J: TRBJ2-7
DNA: TGTGCCAGCAGCCAGGGACTCGCGTACGAGCAGTACTTC
CDR3: CASSQGLAYEQYF

length: 15
V: TRBV7-9
size: NA
D: NA
J: TRBJ1-3
DNA: TGTGCCAGCAGCTCCTGGGCACTCTCTGGAAACACCATATATTTT
CDR3: CASSSWALSGNTIYF

length: 14
V: TRBV4-1
size: NA
D: NA
J: TRBJ1-4
DNA: TGCGCCAGCAGCCCGCCGGGATTGGGGGAAAAACTGTTTTTT
CDR3: CASSPPGLGEKLFF

length: 15
V: TRBV9
size: once
D: NA
J: TRBJ2-1
DNA: TGTGCCAGCAGCGTGAGAAGACAGCCCGATGATGAGCAGTTCTTC
CDR3: CASSVRRQPDDEQFF

length: 15
V: TRBV5-4
size: NA
D: TRBD2
J: TRBJ2-3
DNA: TGTGCCAGCGCCCCCGGAGGACTAGGGGCAGATACGCAGTATTTT
CDR3: CASAPGGLGADTQYF

length: 16
V: TRBV27
size: NA
D: NA
J: TRBJ2-7
DNA: TGTGCCAGCAGTTTAGCCTGGGCTAGCCAGAACTACGAGCAGTACTTC
CDR3: CASSLAWASQNYEQYF

length: 13
V: TRBV19
size: NA
D: NA
J: TRBJ1-2
DNA: TGTGCCAGTAGTATTTTCGACAGCTATGGCTACACCTTC
CDR3: CASSIFDSYGYTF

length: 15
V: TRBV4-2
size: NA
D: TRBD2
J: TRBJ2-3
DNA: TGTGCCAGCAGCCAAGCTAGCGGTGGGGCAGATACGCAGTATTTT
CDR3: CASSQASGGADTQYF

length: 13
V: TRBV7-9
size: NA
D: NA
J: TRBJ2-7
DNA: TGTGCCAGCAGCCCCTACTACCTCTACGAGCAGTACTTC
CDR3: CASSPYYLYEQYF

length: 13
V: TRBV28
size: NA
D: TRBD2
J: TRBJ2-7
DNA: TGTGCCAGCGCTAGCGGGAGCATCTACGAGCAGTACTTC
CDR3: CASASGSIYEQYF

length: 14
V: TRBV30
size: NA
D: NA
J: TRBJ1-4
DNA: TGTGCCTGGAGTCAAGGGAGGCTCAATGAAAAACTGTTTTTT
CDR3: CAWSQGRLNEKLFF

length: 19
V: TRBV15
size: NA
D: NA
J: TRBJ2-5
DNA: TGTGCCACCAGCTTTGAGTGGGGAGAAGGCCCCGTCGGCCAAGAGACCCAGTACTTC
CDR3: CATSFEWGEGPVGQETQYF

length: 16
V: TRBV5-1
size: NA
D: TRBD2
J: TRBJ2-2
DNA: TGCGCCAGCAGCTTTAGAGCGGGAACGAACACCGGGGAGCTGTTTTTT
CDR3: CASSFRAGTNTGELFF

length: 16
V: TRBV27
size: NA
D: TRBD2
J: TRBJ2-1
DNA: TGTGCCAGCAGAATAGGGGGGACTAGCGGGAGGAATGAGCAGTTCTTC
CDR3: CASRIGGTSGRNEQFF

length: 18
V: TRBV5-1
size: NA
D: TRBD2
J: TRBJ2-1
DNA: TGCGCCAGCAGCTGGCCGGCCAGCGGGGCCCTCTCCTACAATGAGCAGTTCTTC
CDR3: CASSWPASGALSYNEQFF

length: 15
V: TRBV19
size: NA
D: TRBD1
J: TRBJ1-2
DNA: TGTGCCAGTAGTATCACAGGGGGCTATAACTATGGCTACACCTTC
CDR3: CASSITGGYNYGYTF

length: 16
V: TRBV9
size: NA
D: NA
J: TRBJ1-1
DNA: TGTGCCAGCAGCGCGAATATGGGGGGTTCGAACACTGAAGCTTTCTTT
CDR3: CASSANMGGSNTEAFF

length: 15
V: TRBV6-4
size: NA
D: TRBD2
J: TRBJ2-3
DNA: TGTGCCAGCCGTAAACTAGCGGGGAGCACAGATACGCAGTATTTT
CDR3: CASRKLAGSTDTQYF

length: 14
V: TRBV9
size: NA
D: TRBD1
J: TRBJ1-5
DNA: TGTGCCAGCAGCCCCGGACAGGACAATCAGCCCCAGCATTTT
CDR3: CASSPGQDNQPQHF

length: 15
V: TRBV1
size: NA
D: NA
J: TRBJ1-2
DNA: TGCACCAGCAGCCAAGACAGGGAGGAGAAGTATGGCTACACCTTC
CDR3: CTSSQDREEKYGYTF

length: 15
V: TRBV10-3
size: NA
D: TRBD1
J: TRBJ1-1
DNA: TGTGCCATCAGTTGGGACAGGGGTCTGAACACTGAAGCTTTCTTT
CDR3: CAISWDRGLNTEAFF

length: 16
V: TRBV4-1
size: NA
D: NA
J: TRBJ1-5
DNA: TGCGCCAGCAGCCAAGAAGGGGGTGGGAGCAATCAGCCCCAGCATTTT
CDR3: CASSQEGGGSNQPQHF

length: 11
V: TRBV6-1
size: NA
D: NA
J: TRBJ1-1
DNA: TGTGCCAGCACCTCCACAGGGGAAGCTTTCTTT
CDR3: CASTSTGEAFF

length: 15
V: TRBV7-9
size: NA
D: TRBD1
J: TRBJ2-3
DNA: TGTGCCAGCAGGCAAGGACAGGGGGCCGGAGATACGCAGTATTTT
CDR3: CASRQGQGAGDTQYF

length: 15
V: TRBV18
size: NA
D: NA
J: TRBJ1-5
DNA: TGTGCCAGCTCACCCGGGGGGGATCTCGGTCAGCCCCAGCATTTT
CDR3: CASSPGGDLGQPQHF

length: 16
V: TRBV7-9
size: NA
D: TRBD1
J: TRBJ2-7
DNA: TGTGCCAGCAGCTCAAAAACCGGGACAGGAAGCCACGAGCAGTACTTC
CDR3: CASSSKTGTGSHEQYF

length: 14
V: TRBV6-5
size: NA
D: NA
J: TRBJ1-1
DNA: TGTGCCAGCAGTCCAGGGGACCTGAACACTGAAGCTTTCTTT
CDR3: CASSPGDLNTEAFF

length: 13
V: TRBV9
size: once
D: NA
J: TRBJ2-2
DNA: TGTGCCAGCAGCGGCAGGGTTCCCGGGGAGCTGTTTTTT
CDR3: CASSGRVPGELFF